The rows below give T cell receptor beta chains drawn from one sample of a study of cytomegalovirus exposure and HLA in healthy donors. The repertoire was sequenced with immunoSEQ multiplex PCR; TCRdb's copy has only in-frame clones and lacks some. This sample's table has 130,000 or so clones. The sequenced sample consisted of PBMCs. These receptors were taken from a woman in her 40s in good health and CMV-seronegative. Both conserved end residues are part of each CDR3. The D gene is left open where the match is weak.

v_call	j_call	d_call	cdr3_aa	cdr3_nt
TRBV5-4	TRBJ1-4	TRBD1	CASSPGQGGEKLFF	TGTGCCAGCAGCCCTGGACAGGGGGGTGAAAAACTGTTTTTT
TRBV9	TRBJ2-1	TRBD2	CASSLRTSGYNEQFF	TGTGCCAGCAGCCTCCGGACTAGCGGCTACAATGAGCAGTTCTTC
TRBV5-5	TRBJ2-5	NA	CASSPDGAGETQYF	TGTGCCAGCAGCCCGGACGGGGCGGGGGAGACCCAGTACTTC
TRBV7-2	TRBJ2-5	TRBD2	CASSGAGGTETQYF	TGTGCCAGCAGCGGGGCGGGGGGTACGGAGACCCAGTACTTC
TRBV6-5	TRBJ2-1	TRBD1	CASGQGRHNEQFF	TGTGCCAGCGGACAGGGTAGGCACAATGAGCAGTTCTTC
TRBV4-3	TRBJ2-5	NA	CASSPTGRLQETQYF	TGCGCCAGCAGCCCGACAGGGAGGCTGCAAGAGACCCAGTACTTC
TRBV5-8	TRBJ1-3	TRBD1	CASSKQGYTIYF	TGTGCCAGCAGCAAACAGGGGTACACCATATATTTT
TRBV28	TRBJ2-7	NA	CASSETRDSYGGEQYF	TGTGCCAGCAGCGAGACCCGGGACAGTTATGGGGGGGAGCAGTACTTC
TRBV25-1	TRBJ1-1	TRBD1	CASTYRDRDTEAFF	TGTGCCAGCACCTATCGGGACAGGGACACTGAAGCTTTCTTT
TRBV2	TRBJ1-5	TRBD1	CASSDRDRAQPQHF	TGTGCCAGCAGTGATAGGGACAGGGCTCAGCCCCAGCATTTT
TRBV4-3	TRBJ2-1	TRBD2	CASSQDWLGGGSGEQFF	TGCGCCAGCAGCCAAGATTGGCTGGGCGGGGGGTCGGGTGAGCAGTTCTTC
TRBV18	TRBJ2-5	NA	CASSQLRGSETQYF	TGTGCCAGCTCGCAGCTTAGGGGATCAGAGACCCAGTACTTC
TRBV4-2	TRBJ1-4	NA	CASSQPREATNEKLFF	TGTGCCAGCAGCCAACCGCGAGAGGCAACTAATGAAAAACTGTTTTTT
TRBV6-4	TRBJ1-1	NA	CASSSQINTEAFF	TGTGCCAGCAGCTCACAGATTAACACTGAAGCTTTCTTT
TRBV19	TRBJ2-5	TRBD1	CASSTTGGLETQYF	TGTGCCAGTAGTACTACAGGGGGCTTGGAGACCCAGTACTTC
TRBV4-3	TRBJ1-6	NA	CASSQGQRHSPLHF	TGCGCCAGCAGCCAAGGACAGAGGCATTCACCCCTCCACTTT
TRBV5-1	TRBJ2-5	NA	CASSLFSQGLGETQYF	TGCGCCAGCAGCTTGTTTTCTCAGGGTTTAGGGGAGACCCAGTACTTC
TRBV7-9	TRBJ2-3	NA	CASSHGQLSTDTQYF	TGTGCCAGCAGCCACGGACAGCTAAGCACAGATACGCAGTATTTT
TRBV5-1	TRBJ2-3	TRBD2	CASSLELAGSTDTQYF	TGCGCCAGCAGCTTGGAACTAGCGGGGAGCACAGATACGCAGTATTTT
TRBV7-9	TRBJ1-3	TRBD1	CASSRQGSGNTIYF	TGTGCCAGCAGCAGACAGGGTTCTGGAAACACCATATATTTT
TRBV19	TRBJ2-5	TRBD1	CASSIRTGGQETQYF	TGTGCCAGTAGTATCCGAACAGGGGGCCAAGAGACCCAGTACTTC